This T cell receptor beta chain was identified during a study of shared clonotypes between healthy human individuals. As for the study in general: Each donor's CD8 memory used one plate, CD8 naive two, each CD4 subset three.

Comments on this clone: Its cognate antigen is unknown.

Findings and limits, study-wide: Shared clonotypes: 4.5% to 6.5% naive CD4, about 3.3% naive CD8, around 2.4% memory CD4, under 0.45% memory CD8.

Clones were read by immunoSEQ multiplex PCR, and TCRdb kept only the in-frame ones, dropping some. Of around 1.9 million clones listed, around 93% are singletons. CD45RO-negative, CCR7-selected cells formed the naive CD8 fraction, which excluded terminally differentiated effector memory CD45RA+ cells. The material sequenced was naive CD8+ T cells from PBMCs. The sequence derives from a man in his late teens or twenties in good health. Some clones in this sample may be carry-over from other donors' samples.

The chain's CDR3 is CATSRDGPSITDTQYF. As DNA, the CDR3 is TGTGCCACCAGCAGAGATGGGCCTAGCATCACAGATACGCAGTATTTT. V gene TRBV15 combines with J gene TRBJ2-3; a weak D match, TRBD2 (5 bases). This CDR3 contains 16 residues. Trimming pared 0 bases from V and 2 bases from J, leaving 12 bases between. Germline CDR1 reads LNHNV; CDR2 reads YYDKDF (reference sequence).